This T cell receptor beta chain was observed in a study of cytomegalovirus exposure and HLA in healthy donors. PCR employed 60 Vbeta and 13 Jbeta primers. Clones were sequenced by immunoSEQ multiplex PCR, and TCRdb holds only the in-frame ones, with some missing. The table has over 150,000 clones, 70% to 85% seen once. Study-wide points: According to a later analysis, donors in an Asian-associated ancestry cluster reportedly had fewer N-insertions than the roughly 630-donor mean. For most TCR sequences rarity was the rule, although some public TCRs occurred in many donors.

This clone was counted only a few times. Its antigen is unidentified. This TCR was recovered from an older woman in good health and CMV-seropositive. Sequences were obtained from PBMCs.

The CDR3 protein is CASSDGFGSSGRNEQFF. DNA for the CDR3: TGTGCCAGCAGTGACGGCTTCGGGAGTTCAGGTCGGAATGAGCAGTTCTTC. This chain uses TRBV6-1 with TRBJ2-1; tentatively, D is TRBD2 (6 bases). Germline V CDR1 and CDR2: MNHNS, SASEGT. The V gene lost 3 bases and the J gene lost 7 bases, with 22 bases spanning the gap. The CDR3 runs to 17 residues.